These 27 T cell receptor beta chains were sequenced from one sample in a study of human T cells and chemical hapten exposure. Time point given: patch test 1, 2 weeks after DPC sensitization. As to treatment: therapeutic diphenylcyclopropenone sensitization with weekly scalp DPC. MiXCR was run by TCRdb on the RACE reads, yielding one entry per CDR3 protein. The profile covers 100,000 or so distinct CDR3 sequences, with about 11% appearing a single time and less than 2.5% taken by the ten largest. The input for sequencing was whole blood, taken in connection with sensitization to the hapten diphenylcyclopropenone (DPC). These receptors all come from a man in his forties with alopecia areata. Some clones in this sample may be carry-over from other donors' samples.

The chain joins TRBV5-1 to TRBJ1-3; D unresolved. V gave up 5 bases and J gave up 1 base, with 4 bases separating them. Germline values: CDR1 SGHRS, CDR2 YFSETQ. CDR3 length equals 12 residues. CDR3 sequence reads: CASRDSGNTIYF. The CDR3 coding sequence is TGCGCCAGCAGAGATTCTGGAAACACCATATATTTT. The whole variable domain, remainder taken from reference TRBV5-1 and TRBJ1-3, is KAGVTQTPRYLIKTRGQQVTLSCSPISGHRSVSWYQQTPGQGLQFLFEYFSETQRNKGNFPGRFSGRQFSNSRSEMNVSTLELGDSALYLCASRDSGNTIYFGEGSWLTVV.

The rearrangement joins TRBV28 to TRBJ2-1, with D perhaps matching TRBD2 (7 bases). CDR1 and CDR2 from the germline V gene are MDHEN and SYDVKM. Trimming left V 6 bases short and J 1 base short, with 16 bases between. This CDR3 contains 16 residues. The CDR3, as DNA: TGTGCCAGCAGGGGGCCCGGGGGGCAGTCCTACAATGAGCAGTTCTTC. Its translation: CASRGPGGQSYNEQFF.

This clonotype has only a few counts. This chain connects TRBV6-2 or TRBV6-3 to TRBJ2-5; D remains ambiguous. Germline V CDR1 and CDR2: MNHEY, SVGEGT. Between the trimmed V and J ends, which lost 6 bases and 2 bases, there was a span of 16 bases. This CDR3 is 15 amino acids long. CDR3 bases: TGTGCCAGCAGGGATCCGGGCCCTCAACAAGAGACCCAGTACTTC. This encodes CASRDPGPQQETQYF.

The chain recombines TRBV6-2 or TRBV6-3 with TRBJ2-5, with D perhaps matching TRBD1 or TRBD2 (5 bases each). CDR1 and CDR2 (germline): MNHEY, SVGEGT. This CDR3 spans 13 amino acids. Trimming removed 4 bases at V and 7 bases at J, with 13 bases between. For the CDR3, the DNA is TGTGCCAGCAGTTTCCTGGGGGACGGGACCCAGTACTTC. Protein product: CASSFLGDGTQYF.

The CDR3 bases are TGTGCCAGCAGTTACTCGTCCCAGGGGGCTATTTTCTACGAGCAGTACGTC. Its translation: CASSYSSQGAIFYEQYV. V is TRBV6-6 and J is TRBJ2-7; 8 nucleotides agree with TRBD1. Germline CDR1 reads MNHNY; CDR2 reads SVGAGI (reference sequence). V lost 0 bases, J lost 3 bases, and 10 bases stayed unmatched. This CDR3 is built from 17 residues.

This clonotype was found many times. The chain has TRBV7-2 and TRBJ1-5, with a possible D match to TRBD1 (5 bases). The ends were cut back, 5 bases at V and 4 bases at J, with 15 bases in the middle. Germline V gene lookup returns CDR1 SGHTA and CDR2 FQGNSA. This CDR3 has 15 residues. The DNA for the CDR3 is TGTGCCAGCAGCCAGAGCGGGTCAGGGAATCAGCCCCAGCATTTT. Its protein product is CASSQSGSGNQPQHF.

The V call is TRBV2, the J call TRBJ2-1, with D unresolved. This CDR3 region has 14 residues. The ends were cut back, 3 bases at V and 7 bases at J, with 13 bases in the middle. Germline values: CDR1 SNHLY, CDR2 FYNNEI. CDR3 region: CASSDLTAVNEQFF. DNA of the CDR3: TGTGCCAGCAGTGATCTGACGGCCGTGAATGAGCAGTTCTTC.

The genes are TRBV6-2 or TRBV6-3 and TRBJ1-5; no clear D. Deletions cut 2 bases from V and 3 bases from J, with 8 bases between. Germline V lookup: CDR1 MNHEY, CDR2 SVGEGT. The CDR3 has 14 residues. The CDR3, as DNA: TGTGCCAGCAGTTACAAGACGGTCAATCAGCCCCAGCATTTT. It specifies CASSYKTVNQPQHF.

The V and J genes are TRBV5-6 and TRBJ2-5, with 8 nucleotides matching TRBD2. With V trimmed by 1 base and J by 2 bases, 13 bases remained unmatched. CDR1 SGHDT and CDR2 YYEEEE come from the germline V gene. This CDR3 is 18 amino acids long. The CDR3: CASSLSRGGPRSQETQYF. CDR3 nucleotide sequence: TGTGCCAGCAGCTTGAGCCGGGGGGGGCCCAGATCACAAGAGACCCAGTACTTC.

This clonotype was counted ten times or more. The rearrangement links TRBV7-2 to TRBJ1-4; no definite D call. Germline CDR1 SGHTA, CDR2 FQGNSA. V lost 4 bases and J lost 6, with 12 bases in between. CDR3 length: 14 amino acids. The DNA for the CDR3 is TGTGCCAGCAGCTCCCCCCGTTCTGATGAAAAACTGTTTTTT. Its protein product is CASSSPRSDEKLFF.

The chain combines TRBV5-6 with TRBJ1-2; D gene unclear. The CDR3 totals 15 residues. Germline loops: CDR1 SGHDT, CDR2 YYEEEE. The V and J ends lost 0 bases and 0 bases respectively, with 9 bases between them. The CDR3 reads CASSLGIPANYGYTF. The CDR3 bases are TGTGCCAGCAGCTTGGGGATACCAGCTAACTATGGCTACACCTTC.

This chain links TRBV2 with TRBJ2-4; possibly TRBD2 for D (7 bases). The CDR3 runs 16 residues. Trimming pared 4 bases from V and 5 bases from J, leaving 18 bases between. The germline V gene encodes CDR1 SNHLY and CDR2 FYNNEI. CDR3 bases: TGTGCCAGCAGTGCCCCGGACGCCGGGGGGCAAAACATTCAGTACTTC. Protein: CASSAPDAGGQNIQYF.

The rearrangement links TRBV28 to TRBJ2-7; D is ambiguous. Germline loops: CDR1 MDHEN, CDR2 SYDVKM. The CDR3 covers 13 residues. The V gene lost 3 bases and the J gene lost 0 bases, with 6 bases spanning the gap. CDR3 loop: CASSFGSSYEQYF. The CDR3 DNA reads as TGTGCCAGCAGTTTCGGTAGCTCCTACGAGCAGTACTTC.

The genes are TRBV6-2 or TRBV6-3 and TRBJ2-7; 12 bases line up with TRBD2. The CDR3 has 15 residues. CDR1 is MNHEY, CDR2 SVGEGT, per germline. The junction had 5 bases not matched to a gene; V was cut back by 5 bases and J by 3 bases. CDR3 DNA: TGTGCCAGCAGTGACGGGACTAGCGGGTTCTACGAGCAGTACGTC. It yields the protein CASSDGTSGFYEQYV.

This clonotype was found a few times. The chain recombines TRBV20-1 with TRBJ1-6, with TRBD1 as a possible D gene (5 bases). V was clipped by 1 base and J by 0 bases, with 16 bases between them. Looked up from germline, CDR1 is DFQATT and CDR2 is SNEGSKA (reference sequence). The CDR3 extends over 18 amino acids. Here the CDR3 DNA reads TGCAGTGCTAGAGGACAGCCCCAACCTAACTCCTATAATTCACCCCTCCACTTT. Amino acid sequence: CSARGQPQPNSYNSPLHF.

V is TRBV7-9 and J is TRBJ2-7; tentative D call: TRBD2 (5 bases). The germline V gene encodes CDR1 SEHNR and CDR2 FQNEAQ (reference sequence). The CDR3 has 11 residues. In DNA, the CDR3 is TGTGCCAGCAGCCCCCTAGAGGGTCTGGTCGTC. Translation gives CASSPLEGLVV.

This clonotype was observed a few times. This CDR3 is CASSPAGGGTDTQYF. CDR3 nucleotide sequence: TGTGCCAGCAGTCCCGCCGGGGGAGGGACAGATACGCAGTATTTT. The chain employs TRBV7-3 and TRBJ2-3; 7 positions agree with TRBD2. The CDR3 consists of 15 residues. CDR1 SGHTA and CDR2 FQGTGA come from the germline V gene. The junction had 9 bases not matched to a gene; V was cut back by 6 bases and J by 3 bases.

This clonotype was detected many times. The chain recombines TRBV4-2 with TRBJ1-1; D is unclear. Per germline, CDR1 LGHNA and CDR2 YNFKEQ. Trimming removed 0 bases from V and 0 bases from J, with 8 bases in between. This CDR3 region has 15 residues. In DNA, the CDR3 is TGTGCCAGCAGCCAAGATCTGGAGATGAACACTGAAGCTTTCTTT. Amino acid sequence: CASSQDLEMNTEAFF.

This clonotype was seen ten or more times. The V call is TRBV28, the J call TRBJ1-1; 7 bases map to TRBD1. This CDR3 has 15 residues. With 4 bases clipped from V and 1 base from J, the junction kept 6 bases outside the gene matches. The germline gives CDR1 MDHEN, CDR2 SYDVKM. The CDR3 region has the DNA TGTGCCAGCAGTTCAACGACAGGGACGAACACTGAAGCTTTCTTT. It yields the protein CASSSTTGTNTEAFF.

This clonotype was recorded at least ten times. The rearrangement links TRBV29-1 to TRBJ1-3; D may be TRBD1 (5 bases). Between the trimmed V and J ends, which lost 3 bases and 2 bases, there was a span of 11 bases. This CDR3 spans 14 amino acids. Germline V CDR1 and CDR2: SQVTM, ANQGSEA. CDR3 DNA sequence: TGCAGCGTTGATGTAGGGGAAACTGGAAACACCATATATTTT. The encoded protein is CSVDVGETGNTIYF.

This clonotype was picked up many times. The gene calls are TRBV7-3 and TRBJ1-2, with TRBD1 as a possible D gene (6 bases). The length of the CDR3 is 13 residues. V lost 5 bases and J lost 7, with 14 bases in between. Germline values: CDR1 SGHTA, CDR2 FQGTGA. The CDR3 DNA is TGTGCCAGCAGCCTCCGGGACACCACTGGCTACACCTTC. Its translation: CASSLRDTTGYTF. Drawing the rest from reference TRBV7-3 and TRBJ1-2, the complete variable domain is GAGVSQTPSNKVTEKGKYVELRCDPISGHTALYWYRQSLGQGPEFLIYFQGTGAADDSGLPNDRFFAVRPEGSVSTLKIQRTERGDSAVYLCASSLRDTTGYTFGSGTRLTVV.

This clonotype came up many times. This chain joins TRBV6-5 and TRBJ2-3, with 11 bases matching TRBD2. The CDR3 covers 15 residues. V was clipped by 6 bases and J by 6 bases; unmatched bases: 8. The germline V gene has CDR1 MNHEY and CDR2 SVGAGI. This chain's CDR3 is CASSPVAGGVDTQYF. For the CDR3, the DNA is TGTGCCAGCAGCCCAGTAGCGGGAGGGGTTGATACGCAGTATTTT.

The table lists this clonotype with many counts. The chain carries TRBV7-6 and TRBJ2-7, with D maybe TRBD2 (5 bases). The germline gives CDR1 SGHVS, CDR2 FNYEAQ. The CDR3 runs to 13 residues. Trimming removed 5 bases at V and 6 bases at J, with 14 bases between. The CDR3 protein is CASSTHRGGEQYF. As DNA, the CDR3 is TGTGCCAGCAGCACCCACCGGGGTGGCGAGCAGTACTTC.

About this clonotype itself: A junction end diverges from the germline sequence, so it may reflect a read error. The chain recombines TRBV9 with TRBJ1-5; maybe TRBD1 (6 bases). CDR1 SGDLS and CDR2 YYNGEE come from the germline V gene. This CDR3 has 13 amino acids. CDR3 protein: CAGSEQGNQPQHF. The DNA of the CDR3 is TGTGCCGGCAGCGAACAGGGAAATCAGCCCCAGCATTTT.

This clonotype was found a few times. The gene calls are TRBV5-1 and TRBJ2-1; D is undetermined. CDR1 and CDR2 from the germline V gene are SGHRS and YFSETQ. The CDR3 runs 13 residues. V lost 0 bases and J lost 8, with 9 bases in between. The CDR3 is CASSLGAGDEQFF. CDR3 in DNA: TGCGCCAGCAGCTTGGGGGCTGGGGATGAGCAGTTCTTC.

This clonotype was seen just once. The chain recombines TRBV27 with TRBJ2-1; maybe TRBD2 (5 bases). V was clipped by 3 bases and J by 7 bases, with 10 bases between them. This CDR3 has 13 residues. Per germline, CDR1 MNHEY and CDR2 SMNVEV (reference sequence). The CDR3 here is CASSFPGWNEQFF. The CDR3 coding sequence is TGTGCCAGCAGTTTTCCGGGGTGGAATGAGCAGTTCTTC.

This clonotype was seen at least ten times. The chain carries TRBV5-6 and TRBJ1-5; 8 bases fit TRBD1. Germline CDR1 is SGHDT and CDR2 is YYEEEE. The CDR3 spans 17 residues. The trim removed 1 base at V and 2 bases at J, leaving 8 bases unmatched. CDR3 amino acids: CASSLYVAGGGNQPQHF. The CDR3 DNA sequence: TGTGCCAGCAGCTTGTATGTGGCAGGGGGCGGCAATCAGCCCCAGCATTTT.